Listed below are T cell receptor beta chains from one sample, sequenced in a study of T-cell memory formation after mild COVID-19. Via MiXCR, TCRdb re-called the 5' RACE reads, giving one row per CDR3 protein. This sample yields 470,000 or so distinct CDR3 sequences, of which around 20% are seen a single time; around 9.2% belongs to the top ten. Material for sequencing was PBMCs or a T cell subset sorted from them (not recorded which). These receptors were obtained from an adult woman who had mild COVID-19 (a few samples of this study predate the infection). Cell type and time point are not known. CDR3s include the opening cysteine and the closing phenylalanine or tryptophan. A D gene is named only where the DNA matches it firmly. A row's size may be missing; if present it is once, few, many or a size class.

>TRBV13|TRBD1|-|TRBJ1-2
TGTGCCAGCAGCTTAGGATTGACAGGGGTCTATGGCTACACCTTC
CASSLGLTGVYGYTF
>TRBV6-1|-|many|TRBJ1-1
TGTGCCAGCCTACAGGGAGGAAACACTGAAGCTTTCTTT
CASLQGGNTEAFF
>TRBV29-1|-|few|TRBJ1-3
TGCAGCGTTAAGGTGGACTCTGGAAACACCATATATTTT
CSVKVDSGNTIYF
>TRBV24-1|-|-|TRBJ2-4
TGTGCCACCAGTGATGGAGGACTAGCCAAAAACATTCAGTACTTC
CATSDGGLAKNIQYF
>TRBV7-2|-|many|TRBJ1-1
TGTGCCAGCAGCTTAGGGGGCAGGGACACTGAAGCTTTCTTT
CASSLGGRDTEAFF
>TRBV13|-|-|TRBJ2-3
TGTGCCAGCAGCTCCCTAGGGGAGCCACCTACAGATACGCAGTATTTT
CASSSLGEPPTDTQYF
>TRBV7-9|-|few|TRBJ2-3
TGTGCCAGCAGCTTCTGGGGTTCTGGACCCACCACAGATACGCAGTATTTT
CASSFWGSGPTTDTQYF
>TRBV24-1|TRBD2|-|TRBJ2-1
TGTGCCACCAGTGATTTTGCTAGCGGGAGATCAAATGAGCAGTTCTTC
CATSDFASGRSNEQFF
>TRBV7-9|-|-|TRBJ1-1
TGTGCCAGCAGCCTCCGGGGGCAGGTGAACACTGAAGCTTTCTTT
CASSLRGQVNTEAFF
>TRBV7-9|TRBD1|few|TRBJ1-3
TGTGCCAGCAGCCTGCGGGACAGGGGAACCGATTTT
CASSLRDRGTDF
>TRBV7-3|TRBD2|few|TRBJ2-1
TGTGCCAGCAGCTTAGGGACTAGCGGGAATAGGGAGCAGTTCTTC
CASSLGTSGNREQFF
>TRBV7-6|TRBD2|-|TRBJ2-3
TGTGCCAGCAGCGTACTAGCGGGGGGAGTCACAGATACGCAGTATTTT
CASSVLAGGVTDTQYF
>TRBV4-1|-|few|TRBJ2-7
TGCGCCAGCAGCCAAGATCAAGGGGAAGGGTCCTACGAGCAGTACTTC
CASSQDQGEGSYEQYF
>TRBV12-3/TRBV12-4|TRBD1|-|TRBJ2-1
TGTGCCAGCAGTTTCCACCCGGGACAGGGGAATGAGCAGTTCTTC
CASSFHPGQGNEQFF
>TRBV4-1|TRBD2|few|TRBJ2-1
TGCGCCAGCAGCCATGGGCGGACTAGCGGGGGGGGTGTTAATGAGCAGTTCTTC
CASSHGRTSGGGVNEQFF
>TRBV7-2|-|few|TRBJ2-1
TGTGCCAGCAGCTCCGTGTTACTAAGCGATGAGCAGTTCTTC
CASSSVLLSDEQFF
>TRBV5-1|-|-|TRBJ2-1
TGCGCCAGCAGCTTGGGGCCCATCGGCGGGTCCAATGAGCAGTTCTTC
CASSLGPIGGSNEQFF
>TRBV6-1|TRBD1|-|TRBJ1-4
TGTGCCAGCAGTCGGGACAGGGTCCGGAATGAAAAACTGTTTTTT
CASSRDRVRNEKLFF
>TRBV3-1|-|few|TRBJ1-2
TGTGCCAGCAGCCAAGGGAACACCTATGGCTACACCTTC
CASSQGNTYGYTF
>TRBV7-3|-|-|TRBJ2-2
TGTGCCAGCAGCCCGACGCCCGCGAACACCGGGGAGCTGTTTTTT
CASSPTPANTGELFF
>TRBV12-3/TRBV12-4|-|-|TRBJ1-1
TGTGCCAGCACTTTAGGGACCGCTAACACTGAAGCTTTCTTT
CASTLGTANTEAFF
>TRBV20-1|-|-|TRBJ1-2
TGCAGGGGAGGGGGAGTCTATGGCTACACCTTC
CRGGGVYGYTF
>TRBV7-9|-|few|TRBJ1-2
TGTGCCAGCAGCTTACCCACTTTGAGGGAAAGGAGTAACTATGGCTACACCTTC
CASSLPTLRERSNYGYTF
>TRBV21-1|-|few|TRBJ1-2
TGTGCCAGCTGCCCGGGTCGGTTTCCGAGGGGCTACACCTTC
CASCPGRFPRGYTF
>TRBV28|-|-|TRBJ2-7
TGTGCCAGCGCCCGGGGCCGCCTCTCCCCTTCTACCTACGAGCAGTACTTC
CASARGRLSPSTYEQYF
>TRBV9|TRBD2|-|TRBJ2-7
TGTGCCAGCAGCGGCGGGGGGTCGGCGGGAGGTGCGTACGAGCAGTACTTC
CASSGGGSAGGAYEQYF
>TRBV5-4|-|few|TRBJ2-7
TGTGCCAGCAGCTTGAGGCCAGGGGACGAGCAGTACTTC
CASSLRPGDEQYF
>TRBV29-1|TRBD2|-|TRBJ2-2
TGCAGCGTACGGACTAGCGGGAGAGGGGGGGAGCTGTTTTTT
CSVRTSGRGGELFF
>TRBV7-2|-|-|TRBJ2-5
TGTGCCAGCAGCTTGCACAGGAGCGACCGACTCCAAGAGACCCAGTACTTC
CASSLHRSDRLQETQYF
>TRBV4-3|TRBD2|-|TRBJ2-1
TGCGCCAGCAGCCAACTCCCGCTAGCGGGAGATAGGGTGGAGTTCTTC
CASSQLPLAGDRVEFF
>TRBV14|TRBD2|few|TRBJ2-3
TGTGCCAGCAGCCAAGATCGAAGCGGGGGACTTAGCACAGATACGCAGTATTTT
CASSQDRSGGLSTDTQYF
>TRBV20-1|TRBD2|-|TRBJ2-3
TGCAGTGCTAGAGATTCCCTAGCGGGGGCCGCAGATACGCAGTATTTT
CSARDSLAGAADTQYF
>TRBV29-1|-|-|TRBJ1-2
TGCAGCGTTGGAGGGAAAGTCTATGGCTACACCTTC
CSVGGKVYGYTF
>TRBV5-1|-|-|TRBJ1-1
TGCGCCAGCAGCTTGAATGCTGGGGGGAGGAACACTGAAGCTTTCTTT
CASSLNAGGRNTEAFF
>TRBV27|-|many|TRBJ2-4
TGTGCCAGCAGTTTCGTCGCGGCCAAAAACATTCAGTACTTC
CASSFVAAKNIQYF
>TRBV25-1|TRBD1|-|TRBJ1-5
TGTGCCAGCAGTGGTTCGGGACAGGGGTTATTTCAGCCCCAGCATTTT
CASSGSGQGLFQPQHF
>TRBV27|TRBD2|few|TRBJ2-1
TGTGCCAGCAGTCGGACTAGCGGGAGTCTGATCTTAAACAATGAGCAGTTCTTC
CASSRTSGSLILNNEQFF
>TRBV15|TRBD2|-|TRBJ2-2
TGTGCCACCAGCAGAGAATCGGCGGGGAGGGTGACCGGGGAGCTGTTTTTT
CATSRESAGRVTGELFF
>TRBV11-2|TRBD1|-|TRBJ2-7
TGTGCCAGCAGCTTAGCTGGGACAGGGGCTGAGGAGCAGTACTTC
CASSLAGTGAEEQYF
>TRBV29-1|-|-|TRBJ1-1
TGCAGCGTTGTCGTGAACACTGAAGCTTTCTTT
CSVVVNTEAFF
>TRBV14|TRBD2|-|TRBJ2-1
TGTGCCAGCAGCCCCCGACTAGCGGGCTACAATGAGCAGTTCTTC
CASSPRLAGYNEQFF
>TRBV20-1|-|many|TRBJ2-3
TGCAGTGCTAGGGGCGGGGGCCCAGATACGCAGTATTTT
CSARGGGPDTQYF
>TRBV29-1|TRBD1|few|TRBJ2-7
TGCAGCGTCGACAGGGGGTCCTCGTACGAGCAGTACTTC
CSVDRGSSYEQYF
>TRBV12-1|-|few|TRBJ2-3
TGTGCCAGCAGCTTTGCGGCGGGATGCACAGATACGCAGTATTTT
CASSFAAGCTDTQYF
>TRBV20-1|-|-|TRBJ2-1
TGCAGTGCGACCCTCTACCACAATGAGCAGTTCTTC
CSATLYHNEQFF
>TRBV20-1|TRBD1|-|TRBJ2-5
TGCAGTGCTACCTCAGGGGGAATGGAGACCCAGTACTTC
CSATSGGMETQYF